This TCR beta chain was recovered during a study of post-analysis software for immune sequencing data. Researchers reported that TCR beta cDNA libraries carried unique molecular identifiers. TCRdb reanalysed the PCR reads using MiXCR and keeps one entry per CDR3 protein. The repertoire has some 190,000 distinct CDR3 sequences, approximately 30% of them found once; the top ten carry roughly 3.5%. The sample taken for sequencing was blood. This clonotype was obtained from a girl younger than 18 with multiple sclerosis.

CDR3 residues: CSVQDRLFDEQFF. The CDR3 DNA follows: TGCAGCGTCCAAGACAGGTTGTTCGATGAGCAGTTCTTC. This chain uses TRBV29-1 with TRBJ2-1, with D tentatively TRBD1 (6 bases). Deletions cut 6 bases from V and 8 bases from J, with 17 bases between. CDR1 and CDR2 (germline): SQVTM, ANQGSEA. The CDR3 consists of 13 residues.